This TCR beta chain was retrieved from a study of post-analysis software for immune sequencing data. About the study: Patients had relapsing-remitting, secondary progressive or progressive-relapsing multiple sclerosis; some lacked subtype.

Findings and caveats of the study: Diversity measured as normalized Chao1 was significantly lower in multiple sclerosis patients than in controls. Elevated frequency relative to controls characterized four or five TRBV segments in patients, TRBV5-6, TRBV5-1 and TRBV20-1 among them.

This clonotype was seen only a few times. Its antigen is as yet unknown. The J segment lost 8 bases and the V segment lost 6 bases, leaving 10 bases of the junction unmatched. CDR1 is SGHTA and CDR2 is FQGNSA in the germline V gene. CDR3 length equals 15 residues. The library was made from cDNA and included unique molecular identifiers. Via MiXCR, TCRdb re-called the PCR reads, giving one row per CDR3 protein. Found here are approximately 690,000 distinct CDR3 sequences, around 64% of them singletons; the top ten hold about 11%. What was sequenced was blood. The rearrangement uses TRBV7-2 and TRBJ2-1; 10 bases line up with TRBD2. The origin of this receptor is a girl aged 2-10 years with multiple sclerosis. CDR3 coding DNA: TGTGCCAGCAGGCTAGCGGGAGTTAAGAATCATGAGCAGTTCTTC. It translates to CASRLAGVKNHEQFF.